The 10 T cell receptor beta chains below come from one sample, sequenced in a study of blood T cell repertoires in COVID-19. Profiling relied on immunoSEQ multiplex PCR, and the TCRdb table lists in-frame clones only, not all of them. The data hold approximately 61,000 clones, with roughly 84% observed a single time. Sequences were obtained from peripheral blood. These receptors were taken from a woman aged 65 to 85 with acute or convalescent COVID-19.

V is TRBV6-5 and J is TRBJ1-2; weak D call: TRBD1 (6 bases). The V end was cut by 6 bases, the J end by 8 bases, with 13 bases between. Per germline, CDR1 MNHEY and CDR2 SVGAGI. CDR3 length: 12 amino acids. The CDR3 loop is CASRNQGNGYTF. Here the CDR3 DNA reads TGTGCCAGCAGAAACCAGGGGAACGGCTACACCTTC.

This clone has just a few counts. The chain carries TRBV7-8 and TRBJ1-5; D ambiguous. The CDR3 totals 16 residues. Germline V gene lookup returns CDR1 SGHVS and CDR2 FQNEAQ. V lost 5 bases, J lost 3 bases, and 17 bases lay in between. The CDR3 is CASSPRWQILNQPQHF. CDR3 bases: TGTGCCAGCAGCCCCAGGTGGCAGATCCTCAATCAGCCCCAGCATTTT.

This clone occurred a few times. The rearrangement uses TRBV7-9 and TRBJ2-1; D possibly corresponds to TRBD2 (7 bases). Germline CDR1 reads SEHNR; CDR2 reads FQNEAQ (reference sequence). The germline V and J ends were trimmed by 1 base and 3 bases, with 10 bases remaining between them. This CDR3 is built from 15 residues. In DNA, the CDR3 is TGTGCCAGCAGCTTAGGGCGGGGGCGCTACAATGAGCAGTTCTTC. Translation: CASSLGRGRYNEQFF. Full variable domain (remainder filled in from reference TRBV7-9 and TRBJ2-1): DTGVSQNPRHKITKRGQNVTFRCDPISEHNRLYWYRQTLGQGPEFLTYFQNEAQLEKSRLLSDRFSAERPKGSFSTLEIQRTEQGDSAMYLCASSLGRGRYNEQFFGPGTRLTVL.

The chain uses TRBV9 and TRBJ2-3; D is possibly TRBD2 (6 bases). The V end lost 0 bases, the J end lost 0 bases, and 8 bases lay between the germline ends. Germline V gene lookup returns CDR1 SGDLS and CDR2 YYNGEE. The CDR3 contains 15 residues. The CDR3 is CASSVGGASTDTQYF. CDR3 coding DNA: TGTGCCAGCAGCGTAGGCGGGGCTAGCACAGATACGCAGTATTTT.

The chain combines TRBV5-4 with TRBJ2-5; 10 bases align to TRBD1. V dropped 1 base and J dropped 0; count of bases not matched to a gene: 3. This CDR3 comprises 16 residues. Germline CDR1 SGHNT, CDR2 YYREEE (reference sequence). CDR3 DNA sequence: TGTGCCAGCAGCTTGCGGACAGGGGGAAACCAAGAGACCCAGTACTTC. Translation: CASSLRTGGNQETQYF. Based on the CDR3 plus reference TRBV5-4 and TRBJ2-5, the full variable domain is ETGVTQSPTHLIKTRGQQVTLRCSSQSGHNTVSWYQQALGQGPQFIFQYYREEENGRGNFPPRFSGLQFPNYSSELNVNALELDDSALYLCASSLRTGGNQETQYFGPGTRLLVL.

V gene TRBV9 combines with J gene TRBJ2-6, with D unclear. The CDR3 consists of 14 residues. Per the germline V gene, CDR1 is SGDLS and CDR2 is YYNGEE. V dropped 4 bases and J dropped 4 bases, with 9 bases sitting between them. CDR3 DNA: TGTGCCAGCAGCCCCCCCGTGGGGGCCAACGTCCTGACTTTC. Protein: CASSPPVGANVLTF.

The rearrangement uses TRBV27 and TRBJ1-1, with 7 positions matching TRBD1. V dropped 8 bases and J dropped 1; count of bases not matched to a gene: 1. This CDR3 comprises 12 residues. From germline, CDR1 is MNHEY and CDR2 SMNVEV (reference sequence). The CDR3 sequence is CASRDRNTEAFF. CDR3 DNA sequence: TGTGCCAGCCGGGACAGGAACACTGAAGCTTTCTTT.

This clone occurred a few times. V gene TRBV29-1 combines with J gene TRBJ2-3; TRBD2 matches at 7 bases. The CDR3 has 14 residues. J gave up 2 bases and V 5 bases, and 7 bases lay outside the gene matches. The V gene's germline CDR1 is SQVTM and CDR2 ANQGSEA. The CDR3 DNA is TGCAGCGTTTTCGTGGGGGGGACCACAGATACGCAGTATTTT. This gives the protein CSVFVGGTTDTQYF.

This chain joins TRBV13 and TRBJ1-5, with 11 bases lining up with TRBD1. The CDR3 runs to 16 residues. J was trimmed by 1 base and V by 8 bases; bases with no gene match: 7. In germline, CDR1 is PRHDT, CDR2 FYEKMQ (reference sequence). CDR3 nucleotide sequence: TGTGCCAGCTCTTTCCGGGACAGGGGGAGCAATCAGCCCCAGCATTTT. Protein product: CASSFRDRGSNQPQHF.

This rearrangement joins TRBV7-2 to TRBJ2-4; D is undetermined. Germline values: CDR1 SGHTA, CDR2 FQGNSA. V was clipped by 3 bases and J by 4 bases, with 7 bases between them. This CDR3 comprises 13 residues. DNA of the CDR3: TGTGCCAGCAGCTTTTCGGAGAAAAACATTCAGTACTTC. Protein product: CASSFSEKNIQYF.